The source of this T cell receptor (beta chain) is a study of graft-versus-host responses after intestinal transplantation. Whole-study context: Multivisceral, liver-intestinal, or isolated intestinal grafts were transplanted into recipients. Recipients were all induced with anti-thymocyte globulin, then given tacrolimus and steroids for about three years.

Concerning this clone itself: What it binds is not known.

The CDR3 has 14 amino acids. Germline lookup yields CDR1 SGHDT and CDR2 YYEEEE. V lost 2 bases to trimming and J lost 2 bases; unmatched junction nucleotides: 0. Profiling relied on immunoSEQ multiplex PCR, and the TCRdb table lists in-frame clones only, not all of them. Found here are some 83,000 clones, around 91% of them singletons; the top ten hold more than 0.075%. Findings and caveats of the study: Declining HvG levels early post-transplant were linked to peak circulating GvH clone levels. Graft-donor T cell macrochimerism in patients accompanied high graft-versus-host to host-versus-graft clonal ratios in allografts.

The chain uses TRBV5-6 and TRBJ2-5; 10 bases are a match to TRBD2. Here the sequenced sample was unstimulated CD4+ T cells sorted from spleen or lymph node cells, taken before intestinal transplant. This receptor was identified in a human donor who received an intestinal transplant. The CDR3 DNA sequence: TGTGCCAGCAGCTTAGCGGGGGGGCAAGAGACCCAGTACTTC. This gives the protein CASSLAGGQETQYF.